The 8 T cell receptor beta chains below were found in one sample sequenced in a study of post-analysis software for immune sequencing data. Study-wide results and limits: Among 5 or 6 TRBV segments more frequent in patients than controls were TRBV5-6, TRBV5-1 and TRBV20-1.

The antigens these receptors bind are not known. Presence of unique molecular identifiers characterized the TCR beta cDNA libraries. Via MiXCR, TCRdb re-called the PCR reads, giving one row per CDR3 protein. The sample lists hundreds of thousands of distinct CDR3 sequences; roughly 29% were seen once. The source material was blood. These receptor sequences come from a girl aged 10 to 17 with multiple sclerosis.

The count of this clonotype is one. The chain links TRBV20-1 to TRBJ2-5; D possibly uses TRBD1 or TRBD2 (7 bases each). V was pared by 3 bases and J by 5 bases, with 22 bases between. Per germline, CDR1 DFQATT and CDR2 SNEGSKA (reference sequence). The length of the CDR3 is 16 residues. CDR3 amino acids: CSASVGGGGGRETQYF. The CDR3 region has the DNA TGCAGTGCTAGCGTGGGTGGGGGAGGGGGCCGGGAGACCCAGTACTTC.

The chain has TRBV4-3 and TRBJ2-7, with D possibly matching TRBD1 (6 bases). The CDR3 sequence is 13 residues long. Germline assignment: CDR1 LGHNA and CDR2 YSLEER. V was clipped by 4 bases and J by 2 bases, with 9 bases between them. The CDR3 region is CASSRDTTYEQYF. CDR3 coding DNA: TGCGCCAGCAGCCGGGACACTACCTACGAGCAGTACTTC.

This clonotype came up a few times. The genes are TRBV5-1 and TRBJ1-2; D possibly corresponds to TRBD1 (5 bases). Germline V lookup: CDR1 SGHRS, CDR2 YFSETQ. This CDR3 contains 12 residues. V was cut by 7 bases and J by 3 bases, with 10 bases left in between. Here the CDR3 reads CASVDKHYGYTF. Here the CDR3 DNA reads TGCGCCAGCGTGGACAAGCACTATGGCTACACCTTC.

The sample holds a few counts of this clonotype. The DNA for the CDR3 is TGCGCCAGCTCCCACCGTACCAGCGGGAGAGACGGCAATGAGCAGTTCTTC. Translating it yields CASSHRTSGRDGNEQFF. The V call is TRBV5-1, the J call TRBJ2-1, with 8 nucleotides matching TRBD2. V was pared by 7 bases and J by 6 bases, with 18 bases of the junction left unmatched. The CDR3 has 17 residues. Per the germline V gene, CDR1 is SGHRS and CDR2 is YFSETQ.

As regards this clonotype: This likely comes from a read error, as the CDR3 has no conserved phenylalanine or tryptophan at its end. The chain carries TRBV10-3 and TRBJ1-5; TRBD1 matches at 9 bases. The CDR3 totals 14 residues. J was trimmed by 5 bases and V by 10 bases; bases with no gene match: 9. CDR1 ENHRY and CDR2 SYGVKD come from the germline V gene. The CDR3 is CATSPWTGDQPQHV. Here the CDR3 DNA reads TGTGCCACCTCCCCATGGACAGGGGATCAGCCCCAGCATGTT.

The chain joins TRBV20-1 to TRBJ2-7; weak D call: TRBD2 (5 bases). The CDR3 totals 17 residues. V lost 3 bases and J 0 bases, leaving 21 bases between the germline ends. The germline V gene encodes CDR1 DFQATT and CDR2 SNEGSKA (reference sequence). The CDR3 DNA follows: TGCAGTGCTAGGGACTCCGGCGTGGGCCTAAGCTCCTACGAGCAGTACTTC. Its protein product is CSARDSGVGLSSYEQYF.

The chain employs TRBV6-6 and TRBJ2-7; D is tentatively TRBD1 or TRBD2 (5 bases each). This CDR3 region has 14 residues. Trimming took off 5 bases at V and 2 bases at J, with 13 bases between the two ends. Looked up from germline, CDR1 is MNHNY and CDR2 is SVGAGI (reference sequence). CDR3 in amino acids: CASSTDEGPYEQYF. The DNA for the CDR3 is TGTGCCAGCAGTACGGATGAGGGGCCCTACGAGCAGTACTTC.

The rearrangement uses TRBV18 and TRBJ2-1; TRBD2 matches at 14 bases. After removal of 8 bases from V and 9 bases from J, the junction contained 3 bases not matched to a gene. Germline V lookup: CDR1 KGHSH, CDR2 LQKENI. The CDR3 totals 13 residues. CDR3 nucleotides: TGTGCCAGCGAGGGACTAGCGGGAGTTGAGCAGTTCTTC. This gives the protein CASEGLAGVEQFF.